Below, one T cell receptor (beta chain) is given with its context. What it recognizes is unknown. The data originate from a study of blood T cells in healthy people across ages. Overall study results and limits: Calculation of diversity from one million T cells yielded estimates considered to be underestimates.

The second PCR ran roughly 7 to 12 cycles with a sample-barcoded 5' primer and J-beta primers. Every sample gave at least 2.5 million paired-end reads containing CDR3. TCRdb reprocessed the 5' RACE reads via MiXCR and lists one record per CDR3 protein. The sample carries roughly 1,300,000 distinct CDR3 sequences, 45% to 70% recorded once. V was clipped by 4 bases and J by 6 bases; unmatched bases: 8. CDR1 and CDR2 (germline): DFQATT, SNEGSKA (reference sequence). The CDR3 loop spans 14 amino acids. In terms of origin and age, donors were healthy Caucasian individuals from Russia aged roughly 6 to 100.

Sequencing input: blood. This chain uses TRBV20-1 with TRBJ2-3; 9 nucleotides align to TRBD1. The receptor was derived from a man between 18 and 35 years old in good health. The CDR3 DNA reads TGCAGTGCTAAGGGACAGGGTCTCACGGATACGCAGTATTTT. Its protein is CSAKGQGLTDTQYF.